A single sample is the source of the 21 T cell receptor beta chains below, sequenced in a study of graft-versus-host responses after intestinal transplantation. Here immunoSEQ multiplex PCR was the method, and the copy in TCRdb shows in-frame clones only, minus some. The data contain 13,000 or so clones, 70% to 85% of them singletons. The sample in question was PBMCs, obtained approximately 320 days after intestinal transplant. These receptors all come from a human patient who received an intestinal transplant, so some T cells may come from the graft donor.

In this sample, this clone turned up once. This sequence joins TRBV7-9 and TRBJ2-7, with 7 bases identical to TRBD2. The CDR3 consists of 15 residues. Germline CDR1 reads SEHNR; CDR2 reads FQNEAQ (reference sequence). V was clipped by 5 bases and J by 0 bases; unmatched bases: 7. The CDR3 loop is CASSVASGYSYEQYF. The CDR3 region has the DNA TGTGCCAGCAGCGTGGCTAGCGGCTACTCCTACGAGCAGTACTTC.

This clone was seen more than once but under ten times. The V and J genes are TRBV30 and TRBJ2-3; 9 bases fit TRBD2. This CDR3 spans 14 amino acids. The germline V gene has CDR1 GTSNPN and CDR2 SVGIG (reference sequence). V dropped 2 bases and J dropped 5; count of bases not matched to a gene: 5. CDR3 sequence (DNA): TGTGCCTGGAGTTGGGTAGCGGGAGTAGATACGCAGTATTTT. It specifies CAWSWVAGVDTQYF. Filled out from reference TRBV30 and TRBJ2-3, the complete variable domain reads SQTIHQWPATLVQPVGSPLSLECTVEGTSNPNLYWYRQAAGRGLQLLFYSVGIGQISSEVPQNLSASRPQDRQFILSSKKLLLSDSGFYLCAWSWVAGVDTQYFGPGTRLTVL.

The chain is built from TRBV6-1 and TRBJ2-1; the match to TRBD2 covers 7 bases. Germline V lookup: CDR1 MNHNS, CDR2 SASEGT. The CDR3 sequence is 12 residues long. The V and J ends lost 10 bases and 4 bases, in that order; junction bases with no gene match: 4. The CDR3 sequence is CAMEGGYNEQFF. As DNA, the CDR3 is TGTGCCATGGAGGGAGGGTACAATGAGCAGTTCTTC.

The genes are TRBV5-5 and TRBJ1-1; D might be TRBD1 (5 bases). CDR1 and CDR2 (germline): SGHKS, YYEKEE (reference sequence). V was cut by 4 bases and J by 10 bases, with 23 bases left in between. This CDR3 spans 15 amino acids. CDR3 sequence: CASSHGVGVRLPAFF. Here the CDR3 DNA reads TGTGCCAGCAGCCATGGGGTAGGGGTACGACTCCCAGCTTTCTTT.

This clone showed up just once. The chain uses TRBV5-1 and TRBJ1-1; D gene unclear. In germline, CDR1 is SGHRS, CDR2 YFSETQ. V was trimmed by 0 bases and J by 11 bases, leaving 20 bases between them. The CDR3 spans 15 residues. This CDR3 reads CASSLGSDGTGGAFF. The DNA of the CDR3 is TGCGCCAGCAGCTTGGGATCAGATGGTACGGGCGGGGCTTTCTTT. Together with reference TRBV5-1 and TRBJ1-1, the CDR3 gives the full variable domain: KAGVTQTPRYLIKTRGQQVTLSCSPISGHRSVSWYQQTPGQGLQFLFEYFSETQRNKGNFPGRFSGRQFSNSRSEMNVSTLELGDSALYLCASSLGSDGTGGAFFGQGTRLTVV.

This chain joins TRBV18 and TRBJ1-5; TRBD1 is a possible D gene (5 bases). The CDR3 is made up of 16 amino acids. Per germline, CDR1 KGHSH and CDR2 LQKENI. The V gene lost 6 bases and the J gene lost 0 bases, with 15 bases spanning the gap. As DNA, the CDR3 is TGTGCCAGCTCCCAGACAGTGTTAAATAGCAATCAGCCCCAGCATTTT. This encodes CASSQTVLNSNQPQHF.

V is TRBV30 and J is TRBJ2-5, with 7 bases that match TRBD1. CDR1 is GTSNPN and CDR2 is SVGIG in the germline V gene (reference sequence). The CDR3 extends over 12 amino acids. V gave up 2 bases and J gave up 5 bases; unmatched junction bases: 2. CDR3 DNA: TGTGCCTGGAGTCAGGGGGAGGAGACCCAGTACTTC. As protein: CAWSQGEETQYF.

The chain uses TRBV28 and TRBJ2-4; D remains unclear. Germline V lookup: CDR1 MDHEN, CDR2 SYDVKM. Trimming stripped 3 bases from V and 0 bases from J, with 6 bases between. The CDR3 covers 14 residues. The CDR3 DNA reads as TGTGCCAGCAGTTTGGGCCTAGCCAAAAACATTCAGTACTTC. Encoded protein: CASSLGLAKNIQYF.

The chain has TRBV18 and TRBJ2-3; a weak D match, TRBD2 (7 bases). V was trimmed by 0 bases and J by 6 bases, leaving 22 bases between them. The CDR3 has 18 amino acids. Germline lookup yields CDR1 KGHSH and CDR2 LQKENI. This CDR3 reads CASSPPGGGRRTPDTQYF. CDR3 in DNA: TGTGCCAGCTCACCACCGGGGGGGGGCAGACGAACCCCGGATACGCAGTATTTT.

A few counts support this clone. The chain joins TRBV28 to TRBJ1-1; 7 bases line up with TRBD1. Per the germline V gene, CDR1 is MDHEN and CDR2 is SYDVKM. J lost 8 bases, V lost 6 bases, and 3 bases had no gene match. CDR3 length: 11 amino acids. DNA of the CDR3: TGTGCCAGCAGGCTGGACAGGGAAGCTTTCTTT. It specifies CASRLDREAFF. Complete variable domain (other parts from reference TRBV28 and TRBJ1-1): DVKVTQSSRYLVKRTGEKVFLECVQDMDHENMFWYRQDPGLGLRLIYFSYDVKMKEKGDIPEGYSVSREKKERFSLILESASTNQTSMYLCASRLDREAFFGQGTRLTVV.

The chain couples TRBV27 to TRBJ1-1; weak D call: TRBD1 (6 bases). V dropped 6 bases and J dropped 7 bases, with 12 bases sitting between them. The CDR3 contains 12 residues. Germline V gives CDR1 MNHEY, CDR2 SMNVEV (reference sequence). The CDR3 DNA reads as TGTGCCAGCAGCCCTCGGGGGCTTGAAGCTTTCTTT. Protein: CASSPRGLEAFF.

The table lists this clone with a few counts. The rearrangement uses TRBV5-1 and TRBJ1-1; tentatively, D is TRBD1 (5 bases). From germline, CDR1 is SGHRS and CDR2 YFSETQ. Trimming took 5 bases from V and 0 from J, leaving 11 bases between them. The CDR3 totals 14 residues. The CDR3 is CASRSRDLNTEAFF. The CDR3 nucleotides are TGCGCCAGCAGGAGCCGGGACTTGAACACTGAAGCTTTCTTT. Together with reference TRBV5-1 and TRBJ1-1, the CDR3 gives the full variable domain: KAGVTQTPRYLIKTRGQQVTLSCSPISGHRSVSWYQQTPGQGLQFLFEYFSETQRNKGNFPGRFSGRQFSNSRSEMNVSTLELGDSALYLCASRSRDLNTEAFFGQGTRLTVV.

This chain joins TRBV12-1 and TRBJ2-7; the table's D call TRBD2 went unverified against the DNA. TRBV12-1 is given as a pseudogene. The CDR3 sequence is 15 residues long. The CDR3 loop is CASIQGLAGGYEQYF. CDR3 sequence (DNA): TGTGCCAGCATCCAGGGACTAGCGGGAGGCTACGAGCAGTACTTC.

The chain recombines TRBV7-9 with TRBJ2-1; TRBD2 agrees at 14 bases. In germline, CDR1 is SEHNR, CDR2 FQNEAQ (reference sequence). The CDR3 runs 15 residues. The trim removed 4 bases at V and 9 bases at J, leaving 5 bases unmatched. This CDR3 is CASSSGLAGVSEQFF. The CDR3 DNA reads as TGTGCCAGCAGCTCGGGACTAGCGGGAGTGAGTGAGCAGTTCTTC.

The chain carries TRBV2 and TRBJ2-7; 8 bases are a match to TRBD2. V gave up 7 bases and J gave up 0 bases; unmatched junction bases: 5. CDR1 SNHLY and CDR2 FYNNEI come from the germline V gene. The CDR3 runs 14 residues. The CDR3 bases are TGTGCCAGCACAAGGAGCGGGAGCTCCTACGAGCAGTACTTC. This translates into CASTRSGSSYEQYF.

This chain joins TRBV7-9 and TRBJ1-1; no reliable D call. The CDR3 covers 14 residues. Trimming shortened V by 3 bases and J by 1 base, and 9 bases separated the two germline ends. The germline CDR1 and CDR2 sequences are SEHNR and FQNEAQ (reference sequence). Here the CDR3 DNA reads TGTGCCAGCAGCTTTCTCGGCCCGAACACTGAAGCTTTCTTT. Translated, it gives CASSFLGPNTEAFF.

The rearrangement uses TRBV11-3 and TRBJ2-2, with D possibly being TRBD1 (6 bases). V was shortened by 5 bases and J by 5 bases, with 15 bases between the two germline ends. This CDR3 is 15 amino acids long. Looked up from germline, CDR1 is SGHNT and CDR2 is YENEEA. The CDR3 DNA sequence: TGTGCCAGCAGCCATTCCAGGGGAGATACCGGGGAGCTGTTTTTT. The encoded protein is CASSHSRGDTGELFF.

The chain couples TRBV6-5 to TRBJ2-5, with 8 bases matching TRBD1. The CDR3 spans 15 residues. Germline CDR1 is MNHEY and CDR2 is SVGAGI. J lost 2 bases, V lost 6 bases, and 8 bases had no gene match. DNA for the CDR3: TGTGCCAGCAGGGACAGGGATAGTCCACAAGAGACCCAGTACTTC. It is translated as CASRDRDSPQETQYF.

This clone was recorded once. The V gene is TRBV11-3, the J gene TRBJ2-7; the D is unclear. Germline V gives CDR1 SGHNT, CDR2 YENEEA. This CDR3 is 16 amino acids long. V was trimmed by 3 bases and J by 2 bases, leaving 17 bases between them. The CDR3 is CASSFPARRPPYEQYF. DNA of the CDR3: TGTGCCAGCAGCTTCCCCGCCAGGCGCCCCCCCTACGAGCAGTACTTC.

This clone was detected only once. The chain's CDR3 is CASSRLAGDTGELFF. The CDR3 DNA reads TGTGCCAGCAGTCGGCTAGCGGGAGACACCGGGGAGCTGTTTTTT. The chain recombines TRBV28 with TRBJ2-2; 10 bases agree with TRBD2. V lost 5 bases to trimming and J lost 3 bases; unmatched junction nucleotides: 3. Germline CDR1 and CDR2: MDHEN and SYDVKM. The length of the CDR3 is 15 residues.

The chain links TRBV9 to TRBJ2-1, with TRBD2 matching 12 bases. V was pared by 4 bases and J by 9 bases, with 8 bases of the junction left unmatched. The germline CDR1 and CDR2 sequences are SGDLS and YYNGEE. This CDR3 contains 15 residues. The CDR3 protein is CASSTYASGRGEQFF. The CDR3 DNA sequence: TGTGCCAGCAGCACATACGCTAGCGGGAGGGGTGAGCAGTTCTTC.